This T cell receptor (beta chain) was identified in a study of cytomegalovirus exposure and HLA in healthy donors. The study's findings and limits: In a later analysis, parvovirus B19, influenza, CMV and Epstein-Barr virus appeared linked to several top co-occurrence clusters. TCR association rates varied by HLA locus in a later analysis, with DRB1 highest and HLA-C lowest.

PCR primers comprised 60 Vbeta and 13 Jbeta primers. Method: immunoSEQ multiplex PCR; TCRdb's copy keeps in-frame clones and lacks some. The table lists about 160,000 clones, more than 70% of them singletons, with approximately 0.98% in the top ten. Unrecorded immune exposure was likely among donors, who were nominally healthy when sampled. With respect to this clone: The antigen is unknown.

The source of this sequence is a man younger than 40 in good health and CMV-seronegative. Sequencing was performed on PBMCs.

The CDR3 sequence: CASSTQGGYNEQFF. CDR3 DNA: TGTGCCAGTAGTACCCAAGGAGGGTACAATGAGCAGTTCTTC. This rearrangement joins TRBV19 to TRBJ2-1, with a tentative D call TRBD2 (6 bases). V was shortened by 4 bases and J by 4 bases, with 11 bases between the two germline ends. CDR1 and CDR2 from the germline V gene are LNHDA and SQIVND (reference sequence). The CDR3 has 14 amino acids.